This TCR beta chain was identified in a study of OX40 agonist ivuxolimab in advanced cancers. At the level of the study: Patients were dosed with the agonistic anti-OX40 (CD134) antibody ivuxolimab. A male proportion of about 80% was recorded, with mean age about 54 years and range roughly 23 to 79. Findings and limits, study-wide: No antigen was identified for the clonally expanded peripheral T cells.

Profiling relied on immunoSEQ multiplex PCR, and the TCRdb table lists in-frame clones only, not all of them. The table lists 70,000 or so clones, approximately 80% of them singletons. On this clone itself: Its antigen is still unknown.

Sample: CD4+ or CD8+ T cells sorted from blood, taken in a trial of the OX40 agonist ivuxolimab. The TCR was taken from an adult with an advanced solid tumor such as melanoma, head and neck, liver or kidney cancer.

CDR3 in amino acids: CASSEKYGVSPLHF. CDR3 bases: TGTGCCAGCAGCGAGAAGTACGGGGTTTCACCCCTCCACTTT. V and J are TRBV9 and TRBJ1-6; unclear D gene. Trimming took off 3 bases at V and 9 bases at J, with 13 bases between the two ends. Germline V CDR1 and CDR2: SGDLS, YYNGEE. The CDR3 has 14 amino acids.